This T cell receptor beta chain was sequenced in a study of cytomegalovirus exposure and HLA in healthy donors. General observations from the study: Further analysis was carried out later, and it showed several of the most significant clusters appearing linked to common viral pathogens. Sequencing depth across donors, presence/absence analyses assumed, was roughly uniform.

The CDR3 sequence is 15 residues long. V shed 0 bases and J 1 base; nucleotides not matched to a gene: 2. Germline V gives CDR1 SGDLS, CDR2 YYNGEE. Regarding this clone: No antigen is known for it.

In the PCR, 60 Vbeta and 13 Jbeta primers were used. TCRdb's copy holds only in-frame clones and misses some; the assay was immunoSEQ multiplex PCR. The sample contains 110,000 to 150,000 clones, around 75% of which appear only once. Sequencing was carried out using PBMCs. This receptor was obtained from a woman between 40 and 55 years old in good health and CMV-seronegative. V gene TRBV9 combines with J gene TRBJ2-5; 8 bases match TRBD2. The CDR3 nucleotides are TGTGCCAGCAGCGTAGACGGGGGGGTCCAAGAGACCCAGTACTTC. Its translation is CASSVDGGVQETQYF.